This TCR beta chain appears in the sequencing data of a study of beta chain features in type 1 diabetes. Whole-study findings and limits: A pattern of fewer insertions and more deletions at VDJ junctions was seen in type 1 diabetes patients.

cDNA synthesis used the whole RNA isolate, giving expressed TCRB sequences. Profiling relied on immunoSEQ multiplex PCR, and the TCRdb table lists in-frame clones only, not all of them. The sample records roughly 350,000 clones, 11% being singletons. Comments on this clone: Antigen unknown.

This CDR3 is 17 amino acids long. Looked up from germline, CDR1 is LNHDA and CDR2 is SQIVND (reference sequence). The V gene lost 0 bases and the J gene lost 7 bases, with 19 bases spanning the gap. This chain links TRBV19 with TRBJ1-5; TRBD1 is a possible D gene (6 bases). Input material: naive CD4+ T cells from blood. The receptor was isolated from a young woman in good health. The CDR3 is CASSIEAGRGIRQPQHF. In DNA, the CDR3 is TGTGCCAGTAGTATAGAGGCAGGAAGGGGGATCCGACAGCCCCAGCATTTT. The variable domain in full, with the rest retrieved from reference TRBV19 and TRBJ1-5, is DGGITQSPKYLFRKEGQNVTLSCEQNLNHDAMYWYRQDPGQGLRLIYYSQIVNDFQKGDIAEGYSVSREKKESFPLTVTSAQKNPTAFYLCASSIEAGRGIRQPQHFGDGTRLSIL.